A selection of T cell receptor beta chains follows, all from one sample in a study of T cells after somatic rescue of genetic block. Some clones are missing from TCRdb's copy, which holds only in-frame ones; the method was immunoSEQ multiplex PCR. The sample has more than 13,000 clones; roughly 70% are singletons. What was sequenced was peripheral blood mononuclear cells (PBMCs). The receptors here all came from a man aged 18 to 29. CDR3s include the opening cysteine and the closing phenylalanine or tryptophan. Fields, in order: J gene, D gene, clone size, V gene, CDR3 protein, CDR3 DNA. D genes are given only for firm matches. Rows may omit the clone size; those that give it use once, few, many or a size class.

J: TRBJ2-3; D: -; size: -; V: TRBV5-7; CDR3: CASSFSMFTDTQYF; DNA: TGTGCCAGCAGCTTCAGTATGTTCACAGATACGCAGTATTTT
J: TRBJ2-7; D: -; size: -; V: TRBV7-9; CDR3: CASSLTVYEQYF; DNA: TGTGCCAGCAGCTTGACGGTCTACGAGCAGTACTTC
J: TRBJ2-7; D: -; size: -; V: TRBV19; CDR3: CASSVAGPHYEQYF; DNA: TGTGCCAGTAGTGTAGCAGGGCCTCACTACGAGCAGTACTTC
J: TRBJ1-2; D: -; size: -; V: TRBV14; CDR3: CASMPSPGYLPNYGYTF; DNA: TGTGCCAGCATGCCGAGTCCAGGGTACCTCCCTAACTATGGCTACACCTTC
J: TRBJ1-2; D: TRBD1; size: -; V: TRBV2; CDR3: CASRIGQANYGYTF; DNA: TGTGCCAGCAGGATTGGACAGGCGAACTATGGCTACACCTTC
J: TRBJ2-7; D: -; size: -; V: TRBV5-1; CDR3: CASSWGQRASYEQYF; DNA: TGCGCCAGCAGCTGGGGACAGCGGGCGTCCTACGAGCAGTACTTC
J: TRBJ2-2; D: TRBD1; size: few; V: TRBV18; CDR3: CASSPGQGPNTGELFF; DNA: TGTGCCAGCTCACCAGGACAGGGGCCGAACACCGGGGAGCTGTTTTTT
J: TRBJ1-2; D: TRBD1; size: -; V: TRBV15; CDR3: CATSTMGQAYGYTF; DNA: TGTGCCACCAGCACAATGGGACAGGCCTATGGCTACACCTTC
J: TRBJ2-1; D: -; size: few; V: TRBV7-2; CDR3: CASSFGRHDEQFF; DNA: TGTGCCAGCAGCTTCGGCCGACACGATGAGCAGTTCTTC
J: TRBJ2-1; D: -; size: -; V: TRBV5-1; CDR3: CASSEGSSYNEQFF; DNA: TGCGCCAGCAGCGAGGGCAGCTCCTACAATGAGCAGTTCTTC
J: TRBJ2-4; D: TRBD2; size: -; V: TRBV18; CDR3: CASSPPSGSWSKNIQYF; DNA: TGTGCCAGCTCACCACCTAGCGGGTCCTGGTCCAAAAACATTCAGTACTTC
J: TRBJ2-7; D: -; size: -; V: TRBV7-9; CDR3: CASSLAGHTYEQYF; DNA: TGTGCCAGCAGCTTAGCGGGACACACCTACGAGCAGTACTTC
J: TRBJ2-5; D: TRBD1; size: -; V: TRBV9; CDR3: CASSVVGDRGAGETQYF; DNA: TGTGCCAGCAGCGTAGTAGGGGACAGGGGCGCTGGAGAGACCCAGTACTTC
J: TRBJ2-6; D: -; size: medium-sized; V: TRBV15; CDR3: CATSPRAPDSGANVLTF; DNA: TGTGCCACCAGCCCCAGGGCTCCCGACTCTGGGGCCAACGTCCTGACTTTC
J: TRBJ2-4; D: -; size: -; V: TRBV7-8; CDR3: CASSPLTGPEGKNIQYF; DNA: TGTGCCAGCAGCCCCTTGACAGGTCCCGAGGGGAAAAACATTCAGTACTTC
J: TRBJ2-1; D: -; size: once; V: TRBV27; CDR3: CASSWAGSNYNEQFF; DNA: TGTGCCAGCAGTTGGGCAGGGTCCAACTACAATGAGCAGTTCTTC
J: TRBJ2-5; D: TRBD1; size: -; V: TRBV30; CDR3: CAWSVTGSETQYF; DNA: TGTGCCTGGAGCGTGACAGGGAGTGAGACCCAGTACTTC
J: TRBJ2-7; D: TRBD1; size: -; V: TRBV11-2; CDR3: CASSDRDRVTEQYF; DNA: TGTGCCAGCAGCGACAGGGACAGGGTAACCGAGCAGTACTTC
J: TRBJ2-7; D: TRBD2; size: once; V: TRBV23-1; CDR3: CASSQSASGSYEQYF; DNA: TGCGCCAGCAGTCAATCGGCTAGCGGCTCCTACGAGCAGTACTTC
J: TRBJ1-6; D: -; size: -; V: TRBV7-3; CDR3: CASSIEHNSPLHF; DNA: TGTGCCAGCAGCATCGAGCATAATTCACCCCTCCACTTT
J: TRBJ2-5; D: TRBD1; size: once; V: TRBV18; CDR3: CASSPSGTGGETQYF; DNA: TGTGCCAGCTCACCCTCCGGGACAGGGGGCGAGACCCAGTACTTC
J: TRBJ2-5; D: -; size: -; V: TRBV30; CDR3: CAWSIRDFLQTQYF; DNA: TGTGCCTGGAGTATCCGGGACTTCTTACAGACCCAGTACTTC
J: TRBJ1-2; D: TRBD1; size: few; V: TRBV5-6; CDR3: CASSRSGQNYGYTF; DNA: TGTGCCAGCAGCCGCTCGGGACAGAACTATGGCTACACCTTC
J: TRBJ2-3; D: -; size: -; V: TRBV10-2; CDR3: CASSDQGLSQYF; DNA: TGCGCCAGCAGTGACCAGGGACTTTCGCAGTATTTT
J: TRBJ1-4; D: TRBD1; size: -; V: TRBV19; CDR3: CASSEGDRSNEKLFF; DNA: TGTGCCAGTAGCGAAGGGGACAGGAGTAATGAAAAACTGTTTTTT
J: TRBJ1-5; D: -; size: -; V: TRBV11-2; CDR3: CAGSLSLGRGQPQHF; DNA: TGTGCCGGCAGCCTTAGCCTAGGGAGGGGGCAGCCCCAGCATTTT
J: TRBJ2-7; D: -; size: few; V: TRBV25-1; CDR3: CASSGQGARSEQYF; DNA: TGTGCCAGCAGTGGCCAAGGGGCGCGTAGCGAGCAGTACTTC
J: TRBJ1-3; D: -; size: -; V: TRBV18; CDR3: CASSRQDTLSGNTIYF; DNA: TGTGCCAGCTCACGACAGGATACCCTCTCTGGAAACACCATATATTTT
J: TRBJ2-7; D: -; size: -; V: TRBV7-7; CDR3: CASSRDRFYEQYF; DNA: TGTGCTAGCAGCCGCGACAGGTTCTACGAGCAGTACTTC
J: TRBJ2-7; D: TRBD1; size: -; V: TRBV6-5; CDR3: CASSYSDRGKYEQYF; DNA: TGTGCCAGCAGTTACTCGGACAGGGGAAAATACGAGCAGTACTTC
J: TRBJ2-3; D: TRBD2; size: many; V: TRBV10-1; CDR3: CASSDGGTSLRDTQYF; DNA: TGCGCCAGCAGTGATGGCGGGACTAGTCTGAGGGATACGCAGTATTTT
J: TRBJ2-7; D: -; size: -; V: TRBV10-3; CDR3: CAIRPPTGSSYEQYF; DNA: TGTGCCATCAGACCCCCGACAGGTTCCTCCTACGAGCAGTACTTC
J: TRBJ2-3; D: TRBD1; size: -; V: TRBV28; CDR3: CASTWDRDKDTQYF; DNA: TGTGCCAGCACGTGGGACAGGGATAAAGATACGCAGTATTTT
J: TRBJ2-5; D: -; size: -; V: TRBV11-2; CDR3: CATTRWQRETQYF; DNA: TGTGCCACGACCAGATGGCAAAGAGAGACCCAGTACTTC
J: TRBJ2-7; D: -; size: once; V: TRBV28; CDR3: CATGHGPPKAYEQYF; DNA: TGTGCCACCGGACACGGGCCTCCTAAAGCCTACGAGCAGTACTTC
J: TRBJ2-2; D: -; size: few; V: TRBV28; CDR3: CASTLRTINTGELFF; DNA: TGTGCCAGCACTCTACGGACTATTAACACCGGGGAGCTGTTTTTT
J: TRBJ1-4; D: -; size: -; V: TRBV6-6; CDR3: CASRGGVEKLFF; DNA: TGTGCCAGCAGAGGGGGGGTGGAAAAACTGTTTTTT
J: TRBJ2-7; D: -; size: once; V: TRBV5-1; CDR3: CASSSGFDLEQYF; DNA: TGCGCCAGCAGCTCGGGGTTCGACCTCGAGCAGTACTTC
J: TRBJ2-7; D: TRBD1; size: -; V: TRBV7-9; CDR3: CASSSTGYEQYF; DNA: TGTGCCAGCAGCTCGACAGGGTACGAGCAGTACTTC
J: TRBJ1-2; D: -; size: -; V: TRBV5-1; CDR3: CASSAQVNYGYTF; DNA: TGCGCCAGCAGCGCACAGGTTAACTATGGCTACACCTTC
J: TRBJ2-5; D: -; size: -; V: TRBV10-3; CDR3: CAISSSGGRETQYF; DNA: -
J: TRBJ2-5; D: -; size: -; V: TRBV5-1; CDR3: CASSYREKQTQYF; DNA: TGCGCCAGCAGCTACAGGGAGAAACAGACCCAGTACTTC
J: TRBJ2-5; D: -; size: few; V: TRBV14; CDR3: CASSQKFAARETQYF; DNA: TGTGCCAGCAGCCAAAAGTTTGCCGCGAGGGAGACCCAGTACTTC
J: TRBJ1-5; D: -; size: medium-sized; V: TRBV6-1; CDR3: CASSGGVANQPQHF; DNA: TGTGCCAGCAGTGGGGGGGTCGCCAATCAGCCCCAGCATTTT